The rows below give T cell receptor beta chains drawn from one sample of a study of blood T cell repertoires in COVID-19. Assay: immunoSEQ multiplex PCR; the TCRdb copy retains only in-frame clones and omits some. This sample carries approximately 170,000 clones, around 80% of them seen once, and the ten largest clones take around 6%. The sample taken for sequencing was PBMCs or T cells enriched from blood (not recorded which). These TCRs come from a man aged 40-55 years who had recovered from COVID-19. The CDR3 runs from the conserved cysteine through the conserved F or W. The order of the fields is V gene, D gene, clone size, J gene, CDR3 DNA, CDR3 protein. The D gene is left open where the match is weak. Clone size is stated in some rows and not others, as once, few, many or a class when expanded.

V gene: TRBV7-3
D gene: NA
clone size: NA
J gene: TRBJ1-2
CDR3 DNA: TGTGCCAGCAGCTTAAGCTCCGCGGGACCAGGCTACACCTTC
CDR3 protein: CASSLSSAGPGYTF

V gene: TRBV7-3
D gene: NA
clone size: NA
J gene: TRBJ1-1
CDR3 DNA: TGTGCCAGCAGCTCGGATTACGGCGAGGCTGAAGCTTTCTTT
CDR3 protein: CASSSDYGEAEAFF

V gene: TRBV12-3/TRBV12-4
D gene: NA
clone size: NA
J gene: TRBJ1-5
CDR3 DNA: TGTGCCAGCAGTTTAGGGCTGAATCAGCCCCAGCATTTT
CDR3 protein: CASSLGLNQPQHF

V gene: TRBV10-3
D gene: NA
clone size: NA
J gene: TRBJ1-3
CDR3 DNA: TGTGCCATCAGTGAGACCCTTAGACAGCTTCGCTCTGGAAACACCATATATTTT
CDR3 protein: CAISETLRQLRSGNTIYF

V gene: TRBV19
D gene: NA
clone size: NA
J gene: TRBJ2-7
CDR3 DNA: TGTGCCAGTAGGACCGGGACAAACTCCTACGAGCAGTACTTC
CDR3 protein: CASRTGTNSYEQYF

V gene: TRBV6-5
D gene: TRBD2
clone size: NA
J gene: TRBJ2-7
CDR3 DNA: TGTGCCAGCAGGGACCTAGCGGGGGGAATCTACGAGCAGTACTTC
CDR3 protein: CASRDLAGGIYEQYF

V gene: TRBV4-1
D gene: NA
clone size: NA
J gene: TRBJ1-1
CDR3 DNA: TGCGCCAGCAGCCAAAGAATACAGGGGAACACTGAAGCTTTCTTT
CDR3 protein: CASSQRIQGNTEAFF

V gene: TRBV14
D gene: NA
clone size: once
J gene: TRBJ1-6
CDR3 DNA: TGTGCCAGCAGCCAAAGCACAGGGTGGATCCCCCTCCACTTT
CDR3 protein: CASSQSTGWIPLHF

V gene: TRBV11-3
D gene: TRBD2
clone size: few
J gene: TRBJ2-1
CDR3 DNA: TGTGCCAGCAGCTTAGAAGCAGCGGGGGGGCCGAGGAATGAGCAGTTCTTC
CDR3 protein: CASSLEAAGGPRNEQFF

V gene: TRBV6-5
D gene: TRBD1
clone size: NA
J gene: TRBJ2-2
CDR3 DNA: TGTGCCAGCAGTTACACGGACAGGGCCCCCCCCGGGGAGCTGTTTTTT
CDR3 protein: CASSYTDRAPPGELFF

V gene: TRBV4-1
D gene: TRBD2
clone size: NA
J gene: TRBJ2-5
CDR3 DNA: TGCGCCAGCAGCCCCGGACTAGCGGGGGGGCGCGAGACCCAGTACTTC
CDR3 protein: CASSPGLAGGRETQYF

V gene: TRBV24-1
D gene: NA
clone size: NA
J gene: TRBJ1-1
CDR3 DNA: TGTGCCACCGGCCGGGGGACTGAAGCTTTCTTT
CDR3 protein: CATGRGTEAFF

V gene: TRBV2
D gene: TRBD1
clone size: few
J gene: TRBJ1-6
CDR3 DNA: TGTGCCAGCAGACAGGGGTGGAATTCACCCCTCCACTTT
CDR3 protein: CASRQGWNSPLHF

V gene: TRBV5-1
D gene: TRBD2
clone size: NA
J gene: TRBJ2-3
CDR3 DNA: TGCGCCAGCAGCATGGGGACTAGCGGGGGCACAGATACGCAGTATTTT
CDR3 protein: CASSMGTSGGTDTQYF

V gene: TRBV13
D gene: TRBD1
clone size: NA
J gene: TRBJ1-1
CDR3 DNA: TGTGCCAGCAGCGCCTACAGGGGTCGTCGGGTCAAAAATCAGGAGAACACTGAAGCTTTCTTT
CDR3 protein: CASSAYRGRRVKNQENTEAFF

V gene: TRBV19
D gene: NA
clone size: NA
J gene: TRBJ1-5
CDR3 DNA: TGTGCCAGTCTCGGGGGAATCAATCAGCCCCAGCATTTT
CDR3 protein: CASLGGINQPQHF

V gene: TRBV5-5
D gene: TRBD1
clone size: NA
J gene: TRBJ1-2
CDR3 DNA: TGTGCCAGCAGCCGCACAGGGGGTGACTATGGCTACACCTTC
CDR3 protein: CASSRTGGDYGYTF

V gene: TRBV9
D gene: NA
clone size: NA
J gene: TRBJ1-6
CDR3 DNA: TGTGCCAGCAGCGCCGGACTGGAGAATTCACCCCTCCACTTT
CDR3 protein: CASSAGLENSPLHF

V gene: TRBV7-2
D gene: TRBD1
clone size: NA
J gene: TRBJ2-4
CDR3 DNA: TGTGCCAGCAGCCCACAGGGGTTCAGAGACATTCAGTACTTC
CDR3 protein: CASSPQGFRDIQYF

V gene: TRBV7-2
D gene: NA
clone size: NA
J gene: TRBJ1-1
CDR3 DNA: TGTGCCAGCAGCTCCTCATGGGGGGGTATCACTGAAGCTTTCTTT
CDR3 protein: CASSSSWGGITEAFF

V gene: TRBV19
D gene: TRBD1
clone size: NA
J gene: TRBJ1-2
CDR3 DNA: TGTGCCAGTAGCACGACAGGGGTCGACTATGGCTACACCTTC
CDR3 protein: CASSTTGVDYGYTF

V gene: TRBV6-5
D gene: TRBD1
clone size: once
J gene: TRBJ1-5
CDR3 DNA: TGTGCCAGCAGTTACCCCAGGGGGCAAGGCAATCAGCCCCAGCATTTT
CDR3 protein: CASSYPRGQGNQPQHF

V gene: TRBV28
D gene: TRBD2
clone size: NA
J gene: TRBJ2-1
CDR3 DNA: TGTGCCAGCAGTCGCCGGGGGGGCCTCGGGGATGAGCAGTTCTTC
CDR3 protein: CASSRRGGLGDEQFF

V gene: TRBV7-9
D gene: TRBD2
clone size: NA
J gene: TRBJ2-5
CDR3 DNA: TGTGCCAGCAGCTTCAAACTAGCGGGGCAAGAGACCCAGTACTTC
CDR3 protein: CASSFKLAGQETQYF

V gene: TRBV28
D gene: TRBD1
clone size: NA
J gene: TRBJ1-1
CDR3 DNA: TGTGCCAGCACCCCGAGCCTCGGACAGGGCGTGAACACTGAAGCTTTCTTT
CDR3 protein: CASTPSLGQGVNTEAFF

V gene: TRBV9
D gene: TRBD2
clone size: NA
J gene: TRBJ2-1
CDR3 DNA: TGTGCCAGCAGCCCACCCCGGACTAGCGGGCCTGAGCAGTTCTTC
CDR3 protein: CASSPPRTSGPEQFF